The 25 T cell receptor beta chains presented below share a single source sample, sequenced in a study of shared clonotypes between healthy human individuals. Clones were sequenced by immunoSEQ multiplex PCR, and TCRdb holds only the in-frame ones, with some missing. The sample records 2 million to 2.5 million clones, more than 85% being singletons. Sequenced input: naive CD4+ T cells from PBMCs. The subset was: CD45RA+ positively selected. Source of these receptors: a man aged 18 to 30 in good health. Some clones in this sample may be carry-over from other donors' samples.

The rearrangement links TRBV19 to TRBJ2-1; D is uncertain. Germline CDR1 LNHDA, CDR2 SQIVND (reference sequence). This CDR3 contains 12 residues. V was cut by 0 bases and J by 8 bases, with 5 bases left in between. The CDR3: CASSIERYEQFF. CDR3 DNA sequence: TGTGCCAGTAGTATAGAAAGGTATGAGCAGTTCTTC. The full variable domain, in which reference TRBV19 and TRBJ2-1 provide the parts outside the CDR3, is DGGITQSPKYLFRKEGQNVTLSCEQNLNHDAMYWYRQDPGQGLRLIYYSQIVNDFQKGDIAEGYSVSREKKESFPLTVTSAQKNPTAFYLCASSIERYEQFFGPGTRLTVL.

The genes are TRBV9 and TRBJ2-7; D unclear. The CDR3 is 15 residues long. The V gene lost 4 bases and the J gene lost 1 base, with 15 bases spanning the gap. Germline V gives CDR1 SGDLS, CDR2 YYNGEE. The chain's CDR3 is CASSPRAAESYEQYF. The CDR3 coding sequence is TGTGCCAGCAGCCCCCGGGCCGCTGAATCCTACGAGCAGTACTTC.

This chain joins TRBV7-9 and TRBJ1-1; possible D gene TRBD1, 5 bases. The CDR3 length is 14 residues. Germline V gene lookup returns CDR1 SEHNR and CDR2 FQNEAQ (reference sequence). V lost 2 bases and J 4 bases, leaving 11 bases between the germline ends. CDR3 in DNA: TGTGCCAGCAGCTTAACGGCAGGGACCACTGAAGCTTTCTTT. It specifies CASSLTAGTTEAFF.

This clone was seen a single time. J is TRBJ1-2 and V is TRBV7-9; D gene ambiguous. V was cut by 0 bases and J by 5 bases, with 19 bases left in between. The germline gives CDR1 SEHNR, CDR2 FQNEAQ (reference sequence). The CDR3 covers 17 residues. CDR3 in amino acids: CASSLARIAGESYGYTF. Written as DNA, the CDR3 is TGTGCCAGCAGCTTAGCGCGTATCGCAGGAGAAAGTTATGGCTACACCTTC.

The V call is TRBV6-1, the J call TRBJ1-2; D is unresolved. The CDR3 consists of 16 residues. The V end was cut by 0 bases, the J end by 5 bases, with 16 bases between. Germline V gene lookup returns CDR1 MNHNS and CDR2 SASEGT. The CDR3 spells CASSEARATREYGYTF. The CDR3 region has the DNA TGTGCCAGCAGTGAAGCCCGGGCCACAAGAGAATATGGCTACACCTTC.

CDR3 bases: TGTGCCAGCAGCGCGGGACTAGCGGGAGTAGAGACCCAGTACTTC. It specifies CASSAGLAGVETQYF. The rearrangement links TRBV7-3 to TRBJ2-5; 14 nucleotides align to TRBD2. With V trimmed by 5 bases and J by 4 bases, 3 bases remained unmatched. Germline V gene sequence: CDR1 SGHTA, CDR2 FQGTGA. This CDR3 has 15 residues.

The rearrangement links TRBV5-8 to TRBJ1-5; D gene ambiguous. V lost 6 bases to trimming and J lost 0 bases, with 7 bases between them. CDR3 length: 13 residues. Germline CDR1 is SGHTS and CDR2 is YDEGEE. CDR3: CASKGDSNQPQHF. CDR3 nucleotide sequence: TGTGCCAGCAAGGGCGATAGCAATCAGCCCCAGCATTTT. The entire variable domain, with the rest obtained from reference TRBV5-8 and TRBJ1-5, is as follows: EAGVTQSPTHLIKTRGQQATLRCSPISGHTSVYWYQQALGLGLQFLLWYDEGEERNRGNFPPRFSGRQFPNYSSELNVNALELEDSALYLCASKGDSNQPQHFGDGTRLSIL.

The chain uses TRBV5-8 and TRBJ1-1; 8 nucleotides line up with TRBD1. Germline V gene lookup returns CDR1 SGHTS and CDR2 YDEGEE. The CDR3 has 14 amino acids. After removal of 4 bases from V and 6 bases from J, the junction contained 8 bases not matched to a gene. The CDR3 coding sequence is TGTGCCAGCAGCCGTGACAGGGGAGGGCCTGAAGCTTTCTTT. The encoded protein is CASSRDRGGPEAFF.

The gene calls are TRBV10-3 and TRBJ2-7; D not resolved. From germline, CDR1 is ENHRY and CDR2 SYGVKD. V lost 5 bases and J lost 0, with 14 bases in between. The CDR3 contains 15 residues. CDR3 nucleotides: TGTGCCATCAGTCCCGACCAGAGCAGCTCCTACGAGCAGTACTTC. It translates to CAISPDQSSSYEQYF.

CDR3 region: CASSYPSGGNTGELFF. In DNA form, the CDR3 reads TGTGCCAGCAGCTACCCTAGCGGGGGGAACACCGGGGAGCTGTTTTTT. The V call is TRBV5-6, the J call TRBJ2-2, with 10 positions matching TRBD2. The CDR3 is made up of 16 amino acids. Germline CDR1 reads SGHDT; CDR2 reads YYEEEE. V lost 3 bases, J lost 1 base, and 3 bases stayed unmatched.

A remark on this clone: Other DNA sequences in the sample encode the same CDR3. The J gene is TRBJ2-5, the V gene TRBV7-8; D is ambiguous. Germline assignment: CDR1 SGHVS and CDR2 FQNEAQ. The CDR3 sequence is 10 residues long. V lost 5 bases and J 5 bases, leaving 3 bases between the germline ends. The CDR3 nucleotides read TGTGCCAGCAGCCGGGAGACCCAGTACTTC. This codes for CASSRETQYF.

As DNA, the CDR3 is TGCGCCAGCAGCTCAGCCGGGACTGACTTAAATCACGACTCCTACAATGAGCAGTTCTTC. It yields the protein CASSSAGTDLNHDSYNEQFF. This chain links TRBV5-1 with TRBJ2-1; tentatively, D is TRBD2 (6 bases). The CDR3 runs to 20 residues. CDR1 and CDR2 (germline): SGHRS, YFSETQ. V lost 3 bases, J lost 0 bases, and 25 bases lay in between.

The chain uses TRBV9 and TRBJ1-4; a possible D gene is TRBD1 (6 bases). V was trimmed by 0 bases and J by 8 bases, leaving 14 bases between them. The CDR3 length is 15 residues. The germline V gene has CDR1 SGDLS and CDR2 YYNGEE. CDR3 DNA: TGTGCCAGCAGCGTAGCGGGGGGCGTTGGGGAAAAACTGTTTTTT. Translating it yields CASSVAGGVGEKLFF.

The genes are TRBV6-6 and TRBJ2-5; TRBD1 matches at 7 bases. Germline values: CDR1 MNHNY, CDR2 SVGAGI (reference sequence). The ends lost 8 bases at V and 1 base at J; junction bases unmatched: 1. The CDR3 is 12 residues long. CDR3 region: CASGTVQETQYF. DNA for the CDR3: TGTGCCAGCGGGACAGTCCAAGAGACCCAGTACTTC.

The chain recombines TRBV15 with TRBJ2-2; 11 bases map to TRBD2. This CDR3 spans 15 amino acids. V dropped 4 bases and J dropped 4; count of bases not matched to a gene: 2. The germline CDR1 and CDR2 sequences are LNHNV and YYDKDF (reference sequence). The CDR3 protein is CATSIGTSGTGELFF. As DNA, the CDR3 is TGTGCCACCAGCATCGGGACTAGCGGCACCGGGGAGCTGTTTTTT.

The rearrangement joins TRBV9 to TRBJ2-3; 13 bases are shared with TRBD2. J gave up 8 bases and V 4 bases, and 10 bases lay outside the gene matches. Germline V gene sequence: CDR1 SGDLS, CDR2 YYNGEE. The CDR3 consists of 16 residues. The CDR3 sequence: CASSITSGRGQGTQYF. The CDR3 bases are TGTGCCAGCAGCATCACTAGCGGGAGGGGGCAGGGTACGCAGTATTTT.

This clone was detected once. This sequence joins TRBV2 and TRBJ2-6; tentatively, D is TRBD1 (6 bases). The germline V gene encodes CDR1 SNHLY and CDR2 FYNNEI. V lost 10 bases to trimming and J lost 4 bases, with 17 bases between them. There are 15 residues in the CDR3. The CDR3 DNA reads as TGTGCCACCCAGACAGGTCCGGGAGGGGCCAACGTCCTGACTTTC. This sequence encodes CATQTGPGGANVLTF.

The rearrangement joins TRBV2 to TRBJ2-2; weak D call: TRBD2 (5 bases). V lost 3 bases to trimming and J lost 5 bases, with 7 bases between them. The CDR3 has 13 residues. The germline CDR1 and CDR2 sequences are SNHLY and FYNNEI. DNA for the CDR3: TGTGCCAGCAGTGATGGGGAGACCGGGGAGCTGTTTTTT. This translates into CASSDGETGELFF.

This clone was recorded only once. The chain is built from TRBV6-1 and TRBJ1-5; 9 bases line up with TRBD1. CDR1 and CDR2 (germline): MNHNS, SASEGT. The CDR3 runs 15 residues. The ends lost 6 bases at V and 6 bases at J; junction bases unmatched: 9. This chain's CDR3 is CASRYGTGLGQPQHF. Here the CDR3 DNA reads TGTGCCAGCAGATACGGGACAGGGCTGGGTCAGCCCCAGCATTTT.

The V and J genes are TRBV5-1 and TRBJ2-7; TRBD1 agrees at 8 bases. With 3 bases clipped from V and 5 bases from J, the junction kept 10 bases outside the gene matches. From germline, CDR1 is SGHRS and CDR2 YFSETQ. This CDR3 comprises 15 residues. Written as DNA, the CDR3 is TGCGCCAGCAGCTCGAGTGCAGGGGGCGCGGACGAGCAGTACTTC. Its protein is CASSSSAGGADEQYF. The complete variable domain, with remaining parts taken from reference TRBV5-1 and TRBJ2-7, reads KAGVTQTPRYLIKTRGQQVTLSCSPISGHRSVSWYQQTPGQGLQFLFEYFSETQRNKGNFPGRFSGRQFSNSRSEMNVSTLELGDSALYLCASSSSAGGADEQYFGPGTRLTVT.

V usage is TRBV28 and J usage is TRBJ1-5; 10 nucleotides match TRBD1. Per the germline V gene, CDR1 is MDHEN and CDR2 is SYDVKM. CDR3 length: 19 residues. V gave up 3 bases and J gave up 5 bases; unmatched junction bases: 16. CDR3 in amino acids: CASSFIWGQGSSADQPQHF. The CDR3 DNA reads TGTGCCAGCAGTTTCATATGGGGACAGGGGAGTTCGGCGGATCAGCCCCAGCATTTT.

The rearrangement links TRBV7-6 to TRBJ2-6; D remains unclear. The CDR3 has 15 amino acids. Germline V gene lookup returns CDR1 SGHVS and CDR2 FNYEAQ. Trimming took off 5 bases at V and 0 bases at J, with 8 bases between the two ends. This CDR3 reads CASSAPYSGANVLTF. CDR3 DNA sequence: TGTGCCAGCAGCGCACCCTACTCTGGGGCCAACGTCCTGACTTTC. The whole variable domain, filled in from reference TRBV7-6 and TRBJ2-6, reads GAGVSQSPRYKVTKRGQDVALRCDPISGHVSLYWYRQALGQGPEFLTYFNYEAQQDKSGLPNDRFSAERPEGSISTLTIQRTEQRDSAMYRCASSAPYSGANVLTFGAGSRLTVL.

As to this clone: Other DNA sequences from this sample encode an identical CDR3 as well. This sequence joins TRBV18 and TRBJ2-3; weak D call: TRBD2 (6 bases). The CDR3 covers 14 residues. Germline V gene data show CDR1 as KGHSH and CDR2 as LQKENI. The V gene lost 2 bases and the J gene lost 1 base, with 7 bases spanning the gap. The CDR3 bases are TGTGCCAGCTCACCAGGGACTGGCACAGATACGCAGTATTTT. It encodes CASSPGTGTDTQYF. Variable domain in full (rest from reference TRBV18 and TRBJ2-3): NAGVMQNPRHLVRRRGQEARLRCSPMKGHSHVYWYRQLPEEGLKFMVYLQKENIIDESGMPKERFSAEFPKEGPSILRIQQVVRGDSAAYFCASSPGTGTDTQYFGPGTRLTVL.

The rearrangement joins TRBV5-1 to TRBJ1-5; unclear D gene. CDR1 and CDR2 from the germline V gene are SGHRS and YFSETQ. Between the trimmed V and J ends, which lost 7 bases and 7 bases, there was a span of 15 bases. This CDR3 is 13 amino acids long. For the CDR3, the DNA is TGCGCCAGCTCGAGAGGCCTGGGACAGCCCCAGCATTTT. It encodes CASSRGLGQPQHF.

The chain recombines TRBV7-9 with TRBJ1-1; no definite D call. Germline loops: CDR1 SEHNR, CDR2 FQNEAQ (reference sequence). This CDR3 region has 15 residues. V lost 5 bases and J 3 bases, leaving 16 bases between the germline ends. DNA of the CDR3: TGTGCCAGCAGCCAACGCGGGCTAAGATACACTGAAGCTTTCTTT. Encoded protein: CASSQRGLRYTEAFF.